Following are 11 T cell receptor beta chains from one sample sequenced in a study of T cell responses to AZD1222 COVID-19 vaccine. Here immunoSEQ multiplex PCR was the method, and the copy in TCRdb shows in-frame clones only, minus some. The table has 90,000 to 120,000 clones, 89% seen once; the top ten hold under 7%. Sequenced material: peripheral blood, taken on day 0 of AZD1222 vaccination. Source of these receptors: an adult in good health.

This sequence joins TRBV10-1 and TRBJ2-7; TRBD2 matches 11 bases. With V trimmed by 4 bases and J by 2 bases, 13 bases remained unmatched. This CDR3 has 18 residues. Germline CDR1 is WNHNN and CDR2 is SYGVQD (reference sequence). CDR3 sequence reads: CASSGDEGLAGGTYEQYF. CDR3 in DNA: TGCGCCAGCAGTGGAGATGAAGGGCTAGCGGGAGGAACCTACGAGCAGTACTTC.

This rearrangement joins TRBV20-1 to TRBJ2-3, with D perhaps being TRBD1 or TRBD2 (5 bases each). The CDR3 loop spans 11 amino acids. Germline values: CDR1 DFQATT, CDR2 SNEGSKA (reference sequence). The V end was cut by 5 bases, the J end by 4 bases, with 7 bases between. CDR3 coding DNA: TGCAGTGCTGGGGGAGCAGATACGCAGTATTTT. This gives the protein CSAGGADTQYF.

The gene calls are TRBV3-1 (or the pseudogene TRBV3-2) and TRBJ2-1; 14 nucleotides line up with TRBD2. V lost 5 bases and J lost 12; bases outside the gene matches: 9. The CDR3 contains 15 residues. The germline V gene encodes CDR1 LGHDT and CDR2 YNNKEL (reference sequence). The CDR3 DNA reads TGTGCCAGCAGCTTTTCCGGGACTAGCGGGGGTGGGCAGTTCTTC. This codes for CASSFSGTSGGGQFF.

The rearrangement joins TRBV12-3 or TRBV12-4 to TRBJ1-1; D is possibly TRBD1 (5 bases). V was pared by 1 base and J by 4 bases, with 7 bases between. The CDR3 has 13 residues. The chain's CDR3 is CASSLGRGTEAFF. CDR3 nucleotide sequence: TGTGCCAGCAGTTTAGGAAGGGGCACTGAAGCTTTCTTT.

This clone was seen once. The chain has TRBV6-2 or TRBV6-3 and TRBJ2-7; D gene uncertain. There are 12 residues in the CDR3. Per the germline V gene, CDR1 is MNHEY and CDR2 is SVGEGT. With 2 bases removed from V and 4 bases from J, the gap between germline ends came to 6 bases. The CDR3 DNA is TGTGCCAGCAGTTACCCATCTTACGAGCAGTACTTC. Residues: CASSYPSYEQYF.

In this sample, this clone turned up a few times. The chain has TRBV5-1 and TRBJ2-1, with 8 bases identical to TRBD2. Germline V lookup: CDR1 SGHRS, CDR2 YFSETQ. This CDR3 comprises 15 residues. V was clipped by 4 bases and J by 0 bases; unmatched bases: 3. Here the CDR3 reads CASSTSGSSYNEQFF. CDR3 bases: TGCGCCAGCAGCACCAGCGGGAGCTCCTACAATGAGCAGTTCTTC.

This chain joins TRBV28 and TRBJ2-1; the match to TRBD2 covers 9 bases. CDR1 is MDHEN, CDR2 SYDVKM, per germline. Unmatched junction bases numbered 5, after V lost 5 bases and J lost 0 bases. The CDR3 has 16 amino acids. In DNA form, the CDR3 reads TGTGCCAGCAGTCCTAGCGGGATGAGCTCCTACAATGAGCAGTTCTTC. Translation gives CASSPSGMSSYNEQFF.

The chain has TRBV12-5 and TRBJ2-6; the D is unclear. Germline V CDR1 and CDR2: LGHNT, FRNRAP. The V gene lost 6 bases and the J gene lost 4 bases, with 10 bases spanning the gap. The CDR3 totals 14 residues. The CDR3 loop is CASGHLGGANVLTF. Here the CDR3 DNA reads TGTGCTAGTGGCCACCTGGGGGGGGCCAACGTCCTGACTTTC.

The genes are TRBV28 and TRBJ2-5, with D perhaps matching TRBD1 (7 bases). CDR1 and CDR2 from the germline V gene are MDHEN and SYDVKM. This CDR3 has 16 residues. The V and J ends lost 3 bases and 7 bases respectively, with 21 bases between them. Here the CDR3 DNA reads TGTGCCAGCAGTTTCAGGGGGGCGGAGGGCCTCGGGACCCAGTACTTC. This gives the protein CASSFRGAEGLGTQYF.

The V gene is TRBV5-1, the J gene TRBJ1-5; D is unresolved. V was clipped by 7 bases and J by 1 base, with 12 bases between them. The germline gives CDR1 SGHRS, CDR2 YFSETQ. The CDR3 extends over 14 amino acids. The CDR3 coding sequence is TGCGCCAGCGGAATTAGAAGCAGCAATCAGCCCCAGCATTTT. It yields the protein CASGIRSSNQPQHF.

The chain employs TRBV6-2 or TRBV6-3 and TRBJ2-3, with 9 positions matching TRBD2. V trimming: 5 bases; J trimming: 1 base; junction bases outside the gene matches: 10. Germline V gene lookup returns CDR1 MNHEY and CDR2 SVGEGT. This CDR3 spans 17 amino acids. For the CDR3, the DNA is TGTGCCAGCAGTAGAAGATATAGCGGGAGCGGCACAGATACGCAGTATTTT. This translates into CASSRRYSGSGTDTQYF.